Below, 21 T cell receptor beta chains from the same sample are listed, as sequenced in a study of technical replicates of blood from several donors. TCRdb keeps only in-frame clones here, not all; method: immunoSEQ multiplex PCR. The table records about 16,000 clones, about 89% of them present only once. The sequenced sample consisted of PBMCs. The receptor set was obtained from a human donor in good health.

The rearrangement uses TRBV27 and TRBJ2-1; TRBD2 aligns across 15 bases. CDR1 and CDR2 from the germline V gene are MNHEY and SMNVEV (reference sequence). The junction had 9 bases not matched to a gene; V was cut back by 4 bases and J by 8 bases. This CDR3 has 17 residues. The DNA of the CDR3 is TGTGCCAGCAGTTCGAGCTTCGGACTAGCGGGAGGGGATGAGCAGTTCTTC. The encoded protein is CASSSSFGLAGGDEQFF.

The J gene is TRBJ1-1, the V gene TRBV28, with 8 positions matching TRBD1. Germline CDR1 MDHEN, CDR2 SYDVKM. Trimming removed 5 bases from V and 1 base from J; junction bases left unmatched: 6. The CDR3 is 15 residues long. In DNA, the CDR3 is TGTGCCAGCAGTATCCCCGGGACAGGGAACACTGAAGCTTTCTTT. This sequence encodes CASSIPGTGNTEAFF.

The CDR3 region is CASSVAIAGGNQETQYF. The CDR3, as DNA: TGTGCCAGCAGCGTAGCTATAGCGGGAGGGAACCAAGAGACCCAGTACTTC. The chain recombines TRBV9 with TRBJ2-5, with 11 bases that match TRBD2. The germline V gene encodes CDR1 SGDLS and CDR2 YYNGEE. This CDR3 is built from 17 residues. Losses at the gene ends were 0 bases for V and 0 bases for J; bases not matched to a gene: 4. Together with reference TRBV9 and TRBJ2-5, the CDR3 gives the full variable domain: DSGVTQTPKHLITATGQRVTLRCSPRSGDLSVYWYQQSLDQGLQFLIQYYNGEERAKGNILERFSAQQFPDLHSELNLSSLELGDSALYFCASSVAIAGGNQETQYFGPGTRLLVL.

V and J are TRBV6-5 and TRBJ2-5, with D possibly being TRBD2 (7 bases). The V end lost 2 bases, the J end lost 4 bases, and 8 bases lay between the germline ends. This CDR3 is built from 13 residues. The germline CDR1 and CDR2 sequences are MNHEY and SVGAGI. Written as DNA, the CDR3 is TGTGCCAGCAGTTACGGGGGGGCAGAGACCCAGTACTTC. It encodes CASSYGGAETQYF.

V and J are TRBV5-1 and TRBJ2-7; 8 nucleotides match TRBD2. The trim removed 0 bases at V and 5 bases at J, leaving 7 bases unmatched. The CDR3 has 15 residues. The germline gives CDR1 SGHRS, CDR2 YFSETQ. The CDR3 protein is CASSLVSGNTNEQYF. The CDR3 nucleotides are TGCGCCAGCAGCTTGGTTAGCGGGAACACGAACGAGCAGTACTTC.

This chain connects TRBV2 to TRBJ2-2; TRBD2 agrees at 14 bases. Trimming took 5 bases from V and 2 from J; bases not matched to a gene: 10. The germline V gene encodes CDR1 SNHLY and CDR2 FYNNEI. The CDR3 covers 19 residues. The CDR3 region is CASSLGGLAGEGNTGELFF. CDR3 sequence (DNA): TGTGCCAGCAGTCTTGGGGGACTAGCGGGAGAAGGCAACACCGGGGAGCTGTTTTTT.

The V and J genes are TRBV18 and TRBJ1-2; no reliable D call. The CDR3 extends over 15 amino acids. V shed 6 bases and J shed 2 bases, with 16 bases lying between them. Germline values: CDR1 KGHSH, CDR2 LQKENI. The CDR3 region has the DNA TGTGCCAGCTCGGGTGGGTATCCAGGCAACTATGGCTACACCTTC. Protein: CASSGGYPGNYGYTF.

This chain joins TRBV7-8 and TRBJ2-2, with 7 bases matching TRBD2. Germline V CDR1 and CDR2: SGHVS, FQNEAQ. The CDR3 runs to 15 residues. J gave up 0 bases and V 4 bases, and 2 bases lay outside the gene matches. In DNA, the CDR3 is TGTGCCAGCAGCTCTCGGGGGGCGAACACCGGGGAGCTGTTTTTT. It specifies CASSSRGANTGELFF.

In DNA, the CDR3 is TGTGCCAGCAGCGAAGGACAAAGCTCCTACAATGAGCAGTTCTTC. It codes for CASSEGQSSYNEQFF. The chain couples TRBV7-9 to TRBJ2-1; TRBD1 might be the D (5 bases). Per the germline V gene, CDR1 is SEHNR and CDR2 is FQNEAQ (reference sequence). There are 15 residues in the CDR3. Deletions cut 5 bases from V and 0 bases from J, with 11 bases between. The complete variable domain, with remaining parts taken from reference TRBV7-9 and TRBJ2-1, reads DTGVSQNPRHKITKRGQNVTFRCDPISEHNRLYWYRQTLGQGPEFLTYFQNEAQLEKSRLLSDRFSAERPKGSFSTLEIQRTEQGDSAMYLCASSEGQSSYNEQFFGPGTRLTVL.

J is TRBJ2-7 and V is TRBV6-6; tentative D call: TRBD1 (6 bases). This CDR3 contains 14 residues. V was cut by 7 bases and J by 3 bases, with 16 bases left in between. From germline, CDR1 is MNHNY and CDR2 SVGAGI (reference sequence). This chain's CDR3 is CASNIGDNGYEQYF. CDR3 DNA: TGTGCCAGCAACATCGGGGACAACGGCTACGAGCAGTACTTC.

The rearrangement uses TRBV5-6 and TRBJ2-7, with D maybe TRBD2 (5 bases). The germline gives CDR1 SGHDT, CDR2 YYEEEE. V lost 4 bases to trimming and J lost 1 base, with 12 bases between them. The CDR3 sequence is 14 residues long. The CDR3: CASSVGLSSYEQYF. CDR3 nucleotide sequence: TGTGCCAGCAGCGTAGGACTGTCTTCCTACGAGCAGTACTTC.

The chain links TRBV11-1 to TRBJ2-5; the match to TRBD2 covers 7 bases. CDR3 length: 15 amino acids. Germline-derived CDR1 and CDR2 are SGHAT and FQDESV (reference sequence). V lost 3 bases, J lost 1 base, and 5 bases stayed unmatched. The CDR3 sequence: CASSFLAAGQETQYF. In DNA form, the CDR3 reads TGTGCCAGCAGCTTCCTAGCGGCCGGCCAAGAGACCCAGTACTTC.

This clone was seen a single time. This sequence joins TRBV5-1 and TRBJ1-2; D is unclear. The germline CDR1 and CDR2 sequences are SGHRS and YFSETQ. This CDR3 spans 13 amino acids. Trimming stripped 2 bases from V and 4 bases from J, with 9 bases between. The CDR3 loop is CASSFWAGYGYTF. As DNA, the CDR3 is TGCGCCAGCAGCTTCTGGGCTGGCTATGGCTACACCTTC.

J is TRBJ1-1 and V is TRBV5-5; the D gene is possibly TRBD1 (6 bases). The CDR3 length is 12 residues. CDR1 SGHKS and CDR2 YYEKEE come from the germline V gene (reference sequence). V was trimmed by 5 bases and J by 8 bases, leaving 13 bases between them. This chain's CDR3 is CASSRDTAEAFF. The CDR3 DNA is TGTGCCAGCAGTCGGGACACTGCGGAAGCTTTCTTT.

This rearrangement joins TRBV7-2 to TRBJ2-5; 7 bases align to TRBD1. The CDR3 is 14 amino acids. Germline V gene lookup returns CDR1 SGHTA and CDR2 FQGNSA. Trimming removed 7 bases from V and 3 bases from J; junction bases left unmatched: 8. CDR3 in DNA: TGTGCCAGCAACAGAGGGACAGCAAAAGAGACCCAGTACTTC. Its translation is CASNRGTAKETQYF.

The V call is TRBV19, the J call TRBJ2-7; tentative D call: TRBD2 (6 bases). This CDR3 has 14 residues. The germline V and J ends were trimmed by 1 base and 5 bases, with 12 bases remaining between them. From germline, CDR1 is LNHDA and CDR2 SQIVND (reference sequence). The CDR3 DNA sequence: TGTGCCAGTAGTATAGCGGGAGTAGGGAACGAGCAGTACTTC. Its protein product is CASSIAGVGNEQYF.

The chain uses TRBV7-6 and TRBJ1-2, with D tentatively TRBD1 (5 bases). The ends were cut back, 5 bases at V and 6 bases at J, with 25 bases in the middle. The germline gives CDR1 SGHVS, CDR2 FNYEAQ. This CDR3 comprises 17 residues. The CDR3 DNA is TGTGCCAGCAGCCCCTCCGCCGTGGGTTCGGGGGATAATGGCTACACCTTC. Its protein is CASSPSAVGSGDNGYTF.

The chain employs TRBV5-1 and TRBJ2-2, with TRBD1 matching over 8 bases. There are 15 residues in the CDR3. The V gene's germline CDR1 is SGHRS and CDR2 YFSETQ. The V gene end was trimmed by 5 bases and the J gene end by 0 bases; junction bases not matched to a gene: 3. The CDR3 sequence: CASRTGATNTGELFF. The CDR3 DNA reads as TGCGCCAGCAGGACAGGGGCTACGAACACCGGGGAGCTGTTTTTT.

V usage is TRBV7-9 and J usage is TRBJ2-7, with 12 bases that match TRBD2. The CDR3 runs to 14 residues. Germline V gene data show CDR1 as SEHNR and CDR2 as FQNEAQ (reference sequence). The V segment lost 5 bases and the J segment 5 bases; nucleotides outside the gene matches: 4. DNA for the CDR3: TGTGCCAGCAGCAACCGACTAGCGGGAGACGAGCAGTACTTC. It codes for CASSNRLAGDEQYF. Variable domain in full (rest from reference TRBV7-9 and TRBJ2-7): DTGVSQNPRHKITKRGQNVTFRCDPISEHNRLYWYRQTLGQGPEFLTYFQNEAQLEKSRLLSDRFSAERPKGSFSTLEIQRTEQGDSAMYLCASSNRLAGDEQYFGPGTRLTVT.

This clone was detected only once. The rearrangement joins TRBV5-1 to TRBJ2-3; the D gene is possibly TRBD2 (6 bases). The CDR3 is 16 amino acids. The V gene lost 0 bases and the J gene lost 0 bases, with 11 bases spanning the gap. Germline V lookup: CDR1 SGHRS, CDR2 YFSETQ. CDR3 amino acids: CASSLGSGRSTDTQYF. The CDR3 nucleotides are TGCGCCAGCAGCTTGGGTAGCGGCCGCAGCACAGATACGCAGTATTTT.

This chain uses TRBV28 with TRBJ2-7; D is possibly TRBD2 (5 bases). Trimming removed 3 bases from V and 2 bases from J, with 11 bases in between. The CDR3 consists of 14 residues. Germline V CDR1 and CDR2: MDHEN, SYDVKM. The DNA of the CDR3 is TGTGCCAGCAGTTTCCGACTAACCGCCTACGAGCAGTACTTC. As protein: CASSFRLTAYEQYF.